This T cell receptor beta chain was sequenced for a study of CXCR3-negative and CXCR3-positive naive CD8 T cells. Study context: A total of about 130 million TRB reads was generated, with about 1.5 +/- 0.3 million per library. Study-level points and caveats: From TRB CDR3 properties, TCR strength was inferred; surface CD5 did not differ between naive subsets.

Every individual CD8+ T cell subset underwent sorting in triplicate at around 300,000 cells apiece. CD45RO-CCR7+CD27+CD95- characterized naive CD8+ T cells. TRB cDNA libraries were made by UMI-labeled 5' RACE. With the 5' RACE reads reprocessed, TCRdb shows one record per CDR3 protein and no DNA. The sample is made up of about 62,000 distinct CDR3 sequences, and the top ten hold around 4% of it. Germline-derived CDR1 and CDR2 are SQVTM and ANQGSEA. The CDR3 is made up of 11 amino acids. A word on this clonotype: Its antigen is not identified.

Sample: naive CXCR3- CD8+ T cells from blood. Subset given: CD45RO-CCR7+CD27+CD95- naive CD8+ T cells lacking CXCR3 (TNR3-). This sequence joins TRBV29-1 and TRBJ1-1. The origin of this receptor is a human donor in good health. Some clones in this sample may be carry-over from other donors' samples. This chain's CDR3 is CSAGPTTEAFF.